The 30 T cell receptor beta chains below come from one sample, sequenced in a study of identical twins. From the 5' RACE reads, TCRdb called clonotypes with MiXCR, one entry per CDR3 protein. The sample lists some 300,000 distinct CDR3 sequences, about 12% occurring once. These same data were also listed under a study on yellow fever vaccine responses in identical twins.

The specimen sequenced was CD8+ T cells sorted from blood. These receptors were collected from a woman aged 18-35 years in good health.

The rearrangement uses TRBV9 and TRBJ2-3; no reliable D call. The CDR3 totals 11 residues. Germline V lookup: CDR1 SGDLS, CDR2 YYNGEE. V was cut by 0 bases and J by 8 bases, with 4 bases left in between. The CDR3 coding sequence is TGTGCCAGCAGCGTAGGGGTTACGCAGTATTTT. Amino acid sequence: CASSVGVTQYF. Looking up the rest from reference TRBV9 and TRBJ2-3 gives the full variable domain: DSGVTQTPKHLITATGQRVTLRCSPRSGDLSVYWYQQSLDQGLQFLIQYYNGEERAKGNILERFSAQQFPDLHSELNLSSLELGDSALYFCASSVGVTQYFGPGTRLTVL.

This clonotype was recorded a few times. The chain carries TRBV10-3 and TRBJ2-7; possibly TRBD1 for D (6 bases). Trimming took off 10 bases at V and 5 bases at J, with 12 bases between the two ends. The CDR3 totals 11 residues. Germline V gene lookup returns CDR1 ENHRY and CDR2 SYGVKD. CDR3 in amino acids: CATRGHDEQYV. CDR3 nucleotide sequence: TGTGCCACCAGGGGACACGACGAGCAGTACGTC.

Only a few counts were recorded for this clonotype. The chain has TRBV7-8 and TRBJ2-7, with 9 bases that match TRBD1. There are 15 residues in the CDR3. The V gene end was trimmed by 5 bases and the J gene end by 1 base; junction bases not matched to a gene: 6. CDR1 and CDR2 from the germline V gene are SGHVS and FQNEAQ. CDR3 nucleotide sequence: TGTGCCAGCAGCCCGAGGGACAGGGTATCCTACGAGCAGTACTTC. This codes for CASSPRDRVSYEQYF.

The CDR3 coding sequence is TGCGCCAGTCAAGGAACCTTAGGACTTGGAGAGACCCAGTACTTC. It encodes CASQGTLGLGETQYF. The chain has TRBV5-1 and TRBJ2-5, with a weak D call TRBD2 (5 bases). This CDR3 contains 15 residues. CDR1 SGHRS and CDR2 YFSETQ come from the germline V gene. The V end was cut by 8 bases, the J end by 4 bases, with 21 bases between.

This clonotype was observed a few times. The chain carries TRBV29-1 and TRBJ2-1; TRBD1 matches 7 bases. CDR1 and CDR2 (germline): SQVTM, ANQGSEA. Losses at the gene ends were 7 bases for V and 2 bases for J; bases not matched to a gene: 5. The CDR3 extends over 13 amino acids. The CDR3 DNA follows: TGCAGCGGGTCGGGGACAGCCTACAATGAGCAGTTCTTC. It translates to CSGSGTAYNEQFF.

The rearrangement uses TRBV27 and TRBJ2-4, with 7 bases that match TRBD2. V gave up 5 bases and J gave up 6 bases; unmatched junction bases: 13. Germline V lookup: CDR1 MNHEY, CDR2 SMNVEV (reference sequence). The CDR3 is 16 residues long. The CDR3 bases are TGTGCCAGCAGTCCGTCAAGACTAGCTTCTAGAAACATTCAGTACTTC. Encoded protein: CASSPSRLASRNIQYF.

This clonotype was picked up a small number of times. The V and J genes are TRBV2 and TRBJ2-7; unclear D gene. Between the trimmed V and J ends, which lost 3 bases and 0 bases, there was a span of 12 bases. This CDR3 spans 15 amino acids. The germline V gene encodes CDR1 SNHLY and CDR2 FYNNEI. The CDR3: CASSDGRISSYEQYV. The CDR3 DNA follows: TGTGCCAGCAGTGACGGCAGGATAAGCTCCTACGAGCAGTACGTC.

The V and J genes are TRBV3-1 and TRBJ2-3, with TRBD1 matching over 7 bases. The CDR3 spans 15 residues. V trimming: 3 bases; J trimming: 0 bases; junction bases outside the gene matches: 3. The V gene's germline CDR1 is LGHDT and CDR2 YNNKEL (reference sequence). CDR3 nucleotide sequence: TGTGCCAGCAGCCAGACAGGGCTCAGCACAGATACGCAGTATTTT. As protein: CASSQTGLSTDTQYF.

The chain couples TRBV7-8 to TRBJ2-7, with unresolved D. With 1 base removed from V and 0 bases from J, the gap between germline ends came to 10 bases. The CDR3 has 15 residues. In germline, CDR1 is SGHVS, CDR2 FQNEAQ. CDR3 sequence reads: CASSLEADPSYEQYF. CDR3 sequence (DNA): TGTGCCAGCAGCTTAGAGGCGGACCCCTCCTACGAGCAGTACTTC.

This rearrangement joins TRBV18 to TRBJ1-1; D uncertain. V was pared by 4 bases and J by 5 bases, with 14 bases between. CDR1 and CDR2 (germline): KGHSH, LQKENI. The CDR3 contains 14 residues. Here the CDR3 DNA reads TGTGCCAGCTCACACGGACCCGGGCCGACTGAAGCTTTCTTT. Amino acid sequence: CASSHGPGPTEAFF. Using reference TRBV18 and TRBJ1-1 for the parts outside the CDR3, the full variable domain is NAGVMQNPRHLVRRRGQEARLRCSPMKGHSHVYWYRQLPEEGLKFMVYLQKENIIDESGMPKERFSAEFPKEGPSILRIQQVVRGDSAAYFCASSHGPGPTEAFFGQGTRLTVV.

This clonotype was seen many times. The chain uses TRBV6-2 or TRBV6-3 and TRBJ2-1, with D possibly matching TRBD2 (6 bases). The CDR3 consists of 15 residues. Per the germline V gene, CDR1 is MNHEY and CDR2 is SVGEGT. The V and J ends lost 5 bases and 0 bases respectively, with 11 bases between them. CDR3 residues: CASSAGPSSYNEQFF. The CDR3 nucleotides are TGTGCCAGCAGTGCGGGGCCGAGCTCCTACAATGAGCAGTTCTTC.

V gene TRBV6-1 combines with J gene TRBJ1-1; D possibly corresponds to TRBD1 (5 bases). Per germline, CDR1 MNHNS and CDR2 SASEGT. This CDR3 contains 13 residues. V dropped 6 bases and J dropped 6 bases, with 14 bases sitting between them. Written as DNA, the CDR3 is TGTGCCAGCAGGCCCGGGGACTGGCCTGAAGCTTTCTTT. It translates to CASRPGDWPEAFF.

V gene TRBV5-1 combines with J gene TRBJ1-2; D is perhaps TRBD1 (5 bases). V was pared by 4 bases and J by 4 bases, with 17 bases between. This CDR3 spans 15 amino acids. The germline V gene has CDR1 SGHRS and CDR2 YFSETQ. Here the CDR3 reads CASSMNRDRIYGYTF. The CDR3 DNA sequence: TGCGCCAGCAGCATGAACCGGGACCGAATCTATGGCTACACCTTC.

This clonotype was seen more than once but under ten times. The chain recombines TRBV6-5 with TRBJ2-1; TRBD2 matches at 10 bases. The CDR3 covers 18 residues. CDR1 MNHEY and CDR2 SVGAGI come from the germline V gene. The V segment lost 0 bases and the J segment 1 base; nucleotides outside the gene matches: 6. CDR3 nucleotide sequence: TGTGCCAGCAGTTACTCCTACGGACTAGCGGATTCCTACAATGAGCAGTTCTTC. This codes for CASSYSYGLADSYNEQFF.

The chain combines TRBV7-2 with TRBJ2-2; TRBD2 matches at 12 bases. This CDR3 spans 15 amino acids. CDR1 and CDR2 (germline): SGHTA, FQGNSA. The junction had 2 bases not matched to a gene; V was cut back by 5 bases and J by 4 bases. The CDR3 nucleotides are TGTGCCAGCAGCAGACTAGCGGGAGTCACCGGGGAGCTGTTTTTT. As protein: CASSRLAGVTGELFF.

The chain has TRBV7-3 and TRBJ2-2; TRBD2 matches 12 bases. The V gene's germline CDR1 is SGHTA and CDR2 FQGTGA. J was trimmed by 7 bases and V by 4 bases; bases with no gene match: 4. The CDR3 is 15 amino acids. The CDR3 sequence is CASSSPSGGDGELFF. DNA of the CDR3: TGTGCCAGCAGCTCCCCTAGCGGGGGGGACGGGGAGCTGTTTTTT. Full variable domain (outside the CDR3, taken from reference TRBV7-3 and TRBJ2-2): GAGVSQTPSNKVTEKGKYVELRCDPISGHTALYWYRQSLGQGPEFLIYFQGTGAADDSGLPNDRFFAVRPEGSVSTLKIQRTERGDSAVYLCASSSPSGGDGELFFGEGSRLTVL.

There are a few counts of this clonotype. This chain uses TRBV10-2 with TRBJ2-7, with 14 bases matching TRBD2. The germline gives CDR1 WSHSY, CDR2 SAAADI. J was trimmed by 2 bases and V by 2 bases; bases with no gene match: 11. This CDR3 region has 19 residues. The CDR3 region has the DNA TGCGCCAGCAGTGAGACTAAGTGGACTAGCGGGGGGCCTACCTACGAGCAGTACGTC. Translation gives CASSETKWTSGGPTYEQYV.

In this sample, this clonotype turned up a few times. The chain has TRBV21-1 and TRBJ2-5; the table's D gene call, TRBD2, was not cross checked with the DNA. TRBV21-1 is flagged as a pseudogene. The CDR3 has 12 amino acids. CDR3 in DNA: TGTGCCAGGAGCGGGAGGTTAGAGACCCAGTACTTC. Translated: CARSGRLETQYF.

The chain recombines TRBV6-6 with TRBJ2-5; 7 bases are a match to TRBD2. The length of the CDR3 is 12 residues. V shed 9 bases, J shed 2 bases, and the junction held 3 bases outside the gene matches. Germline values: CDR1 MNHNY, CDR2 SVGAGI (reference sequence). The CDR3 spells CASGTTQETQYF. DNA for the CDR3: TGTGCCAGTGGGACTACACAAGAGACCCAGTACTTC.

The rearrangement joins TRBV20-1 to TRBJ1-1; the D is unclear. Germline CDR1 is DFQATT and CDR2 is SNEGSKA (reference sequence). CDR3 length equals 13 residues. Trimming left V 6 bases short and J 4 bases short, with 15 bases between. CDR3 amino acids: CSAFLLGSTEAFF. CDR3 nucleotide sequence: TGCAGTGCATTTTTGCTCGGGTCCACTGAAGCTTTCTTT.

This clonotype appeared many times. V gene TRBV6-4 combines with J gene TRBJ2-1; weak D call: TRBD2 (6 bases). This CDR3 has 15 amino acids. V lost 5 bases and J lost 6, with 17 bases in between. Germline-derived CDR1 and CDR2 are MRHNA and SNTAGT. The DNA of the CDR3 is TGTGCCAGCAGTCCCTTGTCCGGGGGAGCCAATGAGCAGTTCTTC. It specifies CASSPLSGGANEQFF.

This clonotype was picked up a small number of times. Here the CDR3 DNA reads TGTGCCAGCAGTGATCGGGCAGGCCCCTACAATGAGCAGTTCTTC. Amino acid sequence: CASSDRAGPYNEQFF. The chain employs TRBV6-1 and TRBJ2-1; no firm D call. The CDR3 is 15 amino acids. The germline V gene has CDR1 MNHNS and CDR2 SASEGT. Between the trimmed V and J ends, which lost 3 bases and 2 bases, there was a span of 11 bases.

The V and J genes are TRBV11-2 and TRBJ2-2, with TRBD2 matching over 8 bases. The ends lost 1 base at V and 2 bases at J; junction bases unmatched: 9. Germline V gene lookup returns CDR1 SGHAT and CDR2 FQNNGV. The CDR3 consists of 18 residues. This CDR3 is CASSLVAGGTRNTGELFF. The CDR3 region has the DNA TGTGCCAGCAGCTTAGTTGCGGGGGGAACCAGAAACACCGGGGAGCTGTTTTTT.

For the CDR3, the DNA is TGTGCCAGCAGTGGACTAGCGCCCCCCTACAATGAGCAGTTCTTC. Its protein product is CASSGLAPPYNEQFF. This sequence joins TRBV2 and TRBJ2-1; 8 bases are a match to TRBD2. The length of the CDR3 is 15 residues. CDR1 and CDR2 (germline): SNHLY, FYNNEI. With V trimmed by 4 bases and J by 2 bases, 4 bases remained unmatched.

This clonotype was seen a few times. The gene calls are TRBV12-3 or TRBV12-4 and TRBJ2-3, with D possibly being TRBD2 (7 bases). CDR3 size: 16 residues. The V gene lost 5 bases and the J gene lost 3 bases, with 18 bases spanning the gap. The CDR3 region has the DNA TGTGCCAGCAGTGCCAATGGCGGGGGCCGGACAGATACGCAGTATTTT. Translation: CASSANGGGRTDTQYF.

There are a few counts of this clonotype. The chain carries TRBV27 and TRBJ2-1; D is unresolved. Germline V gene sequence: CDR1 MNHEY, CDR2 SMNVEV (reference sequence). This CDR3 region has 13 residues. V was trimmed by 10 bases and J by 5 bases, leaving 15 bases between them. CDR3 sequence (DNA): TGTGCCACCTTCTCGGCCGGCCACAATGAGCAGTTCTTC. Translation gives CATFSAGHNEQFF.

The chain employs TRBV4-1 and TRBJ1-1, with D hard to call. V was clipped by 0 bases and J by 3 bases, with 17 bases between them. The germline V gene has CDR1 MGHRA and CDR2 YSYEKL. The CDR3 length is 17 residues. DNA of the CDR3: TGCGCCAGCAGCCAAGAAACTGCGTTGAGTTTGTACACTGAAGCTTTCTTT. Translating gives CASSQETALSLYTEAFF.

This clonotype showed up just a few times. The chain combines TRBV6-1 with TRBJ2-5; 11 bases fit TRBD1. This CDR3 has 16 amino acids. V lost 6 bases, J lost 4 bases, and 10 bases stayed unmatched. Germline CDR1 and CDR2: MNHNS and SASEGT. The CDR3 DNA follows: TGTGCCAGCAGCGCTGAAACCGGGACAGGGGGAGAGACCCAGTACTTC. It specifies CASSAETGTGGETQYF.

This clonotype was detected a few times. CDR3 DNA: TGTGCCAGCAGCCAAGACGGCCTCAAGTTCTTC. Translation: CASSQDGLKFF. The V gene is TRBV11-3, the J gene TRBJ2-1; D is uncertain. The CDR3 loop spans 11 amino acids. V was clipped by 5 bases and J by 14 bases, with 13 bases between them. Germline V gene sequence: CDR1 SGHNT, CDR2 YENEEA.

This clonotype was seen more than once but under ten times. The CDR3 loop reads CASTPGGQEAFF. The DNA for the CDR3 is TGTGCCAGCACCCCAGGGGGGCAGGAAGCTTTCTTT. The chain links TRBV7-9 to TRBJ1-1; 7 positions agree with TRBD1. The length of the CDR3 is 12 residues. CDR1 and CDR2 from the germline V gene are SEHNR and FQNEAQ (reference sequence). The V and J ends lost 7 bases and 8 bases, in that order; junction bases with no gene match: 7.